Listed below are T cell receptor beta chains from one sample, sequenced in a study of tumor-infiltrating lymphocytes in primary liver carcinoma. TCRdb passed the multiplex PCR reads through MiXCR, listing each CDR3 protein once. Among approximately 92,000 distinct CDR3 sequences listed, approximately 68% were seen once. Material: liver tumor tissue from sampling region 5. The receptors come from a woman aged 55-70 years with primary liver carcinoma and hepatitis B virus infection. Each CDR3 is given with its conserved first and last residue. A D gene is named only where the DNA matches it firmly. Not every row has a clone size; where given, it reads once, few, many or a size class.

v_call: TRBV28; clone_size: NA; d_call: NA; j_call: TRBJ2-7; cdr3_nt: TGTGCCAGCAGCCTCCCTTCGAACGAGGAGTACTTC; cdr3_aa: CASSLPSNEEYF
v_call: TRBV6-1; clone_size: NA; d_call: NA; j_call: TRBJ2-7; cdr3_nt: TGTGCCAGCAGTACAACAGGGACTACCGAGCAGTACTTC; cdr3_aa: CASSTTGTTEQYF
v_call: TRBV10-3; clone_size: NA; d_call: TRBD1; j_call: TRBJ2-7; cdr3_nt: TGTGCCATCAGCAAATCGTACAGGGGGTTCTACGAGCAGTACTTC; cdr3_aa: CAISKSYRGFYEQYF
v_call: TRBV12-3/TRBV12-4; clone_size: NA; d_call: TRBD2; j_call: TRBJ2-1; cdr3_nt: TGTGCAAGCAGTTTAGAGGCAGGGCCGGCACTAGCGTACAATGAGCAGTTCTTC; cdr3_aa: CASSLEAGPALAYNEQFF
v_call: TRBV29-1; clone_size: NA; d_call: NA; j_call: TRBJ2-3; cdr3_nt: TGCAGTGTTTCTCAGGAGACAGATACGCAGTATTTT; cdr3_aa: CSVSQETDTQYF
v_call: TRBV11-2; clone_size: NA; d_call: NA; j_call: TRBJ2-5; cdr3_nt: TGTACCAGCAGCTTACGACTAGTACGGCATGAGACCCAGTACTTC; cdr3_aa: CTSSLRLVRHETQYF
v_call: TRBV4-2; clone_size: many; d_call: TRBD1; j_call: TRBJ2-5; cdr3_nt: TGTGCCAGCAGCCAACGACAGGGGGAAGAGACCCAGTACTTC; cdr3_aa: CASSQRQGEETQYF
v_call: TRBV6-1; clone_size: NA; d_call: TRBD2; j_call: TRBJ2-5; cdr3_nt: TGTACCAGCACGGGACTATTACTTGGGGAGACTCAGTACTTC; cdr3_aa: CTSTGLLLGETQYF
v_call: TRBV11-3; clone_size: NA; d_call: NA; j_call: TRBJ2-1; cdr3_nt: TGTGCCAGGAGCTTAGGGGAGGTAGATGAGCTGTTCTTC; cdr3_aa: CARSLGEVDELFF
v_call: TRBV19; clone_size: few; d_call: TRBD2; j_call: TRBJ2-1; cdr3_nt: TGTGCCAGTAGTATATGGGGGGGTGAGCAGTTCTTC; cdr3_aa: CASSIWGGEQFF
v_call: TRBV6-1; clone_size: many; d_call: NA; j_call: TRBJ1-2; cdr3_nt: TGTGCCAGCAGTGAGGCCAGGGGTTTCTATGGCTACACCTTC; cdr3_aa: CASSEARGFYGYTF
v_call: TRBV11-3; clone_size: NA; d_call: NA; j_call: TRBJ1-2; cdr3_nt: TGTACCAGCGGCTTAAACCCCGAGGGGCATGGCTACATCTTC; cdr3_aa: CTSGLNPEGHGYIF
v_call: TRBV7-9; clone_size: NA; d_call: NA; j_call: TRBJ2-6; cdr3_nt: TGTGCCAGCAGCCCCACCGTCGGGTACTGGTCCAACGTCCTGACTTTC; cdr3_aa: CASSPTVGYWSNVLTF
v_call: TRBV7-9; clone_size: many; d_call: NA; j_call: TRBJ2-5; cdr3_nt: TGTGCCAGCATCCCGTCAGGGAGCGGCGAGACCCAGTACTTC; cdr3_aa: CASIPSGSGETQYF
v_call: TRBV20-1; clone_size: NA; d_call: NA; j_call: TRBJ2-1; cdr3_nt: TGCAGTGCTGGTTGGGACTGGTCCACAGTCGGTGAGCAGTTCTTC; cdr3_aa: CSAGWDWSTVGEQFF
v_call: TRBV29-1; clone_size: NA; d_call: TRBD2; j_call: TRBJ2-5; cdr3_nt: TGCATCGTTGCGGCAGCGGGGGTCATAGAGATCCGGTACTTC; cdr3_aa: CIVAAAGVIEIRYF
v_call: TRBV2; clone_size: NA; d_call: TRBD1; j_call: TRBJ1-1; cdr3_nt: TGCACCAACAGTGAACGGGACAGGGGGGTGAACACTGAAGCTTTCTTT; cdr3_aa: CTNSERDRGVNTEAFF
v_call: TRBV11-2; clone_size: NA; d_call: NA; j_call: TRBJ2-3; cdr3_nt: TGTGCCAGCAGCTCCCGGACGGGGGAAGATAGGCAGTATTTT; cdr3_aa: CASSSRTGEDRQYF
v_call: TRBV6-2/TRBV6-3; clone_size: NA; d_call: NA; j_call: TRBJ2-3; cdr3_nt: TGTGCCAGCAGTTACGGCGGCATCACAGATACGCAGTATTTC; cdr3_aa: CASSYGGITDTQYF
v_call: TRBV29-1; clone_size: NA; d_call: NA; j_call: TRBJ1-2; cdr3_nt: TGCAGCGTTGGTAGGGAAACTAACTATGACTACACCTTC; cdr3_aa: CSVGRETNYDYTF
v_call: TRBV11-2; clone_size: NA; d_call: TRBD2; j_call: TRBJ2-7; cdr3_nt: TGTGCCAGCAACCAGACTAGCGTGAGTGGTGATCAGTACTTC; cdr3_aa: CASNQTSVSGDQYF